These 28 T cell receptor beta chains were sequenced from one sample in a study of shared clonotypes between healthy human individuals. Libraries were prepared by immunoSEQ multiplex PCR; TCRdb keeps only in-frame clonotypes and omits some of them. In the table there are 550,000 to 600,000 clones, about 98% of which are singletons. Terminally differentiated effector memory CD45RA+ cells were left out of the naive CD8 fraction, which was CD45RO-negative and positively selected for CCR7. The sample was naive CD8+ T cells sorted from blood. These receptors were taken from a man aged 30 to 39 in good health.

The chain joins TRBV5-1 to TRBJ1-2; TRBD1 agrees at 8 bases. The CDR3 is made up of 17 amino acids. Germline trimming cut 1 base from V and 2 bases from J; bases unmatched to any gene: 10. The germline CDR1 and CDR2 sequences are SGHRS and YFSETQ. The CDR3 is CASSLPRGTGQNYGYTF. The CDR3 nucleotides are TGCGCCAGCAGCTTGCCCCGCGGGACAGGACAAAACTATGGCTACACCTTC.

J is TRBJ2-1 and V is TRBV29-1, with D hard to call. Germline CDR1 reads SQVTM; CDR2 reads ANQGSEA. CDR3 length: 11 amino acids. The V end lost 2 bases, the J end lost 2 bases, and 1 base lay between the germline ends. This CDR3 reads CSVETYNEQFF. Written as DNA, the CDR3 is TGCAGCGTTGAAACCTACAATGAGCAGTTCTTC.

This clone occurred once. The V and J genes are TRBV10-3 and TRBJ2-7, with 8 bases lining up with TRBD1. The J segment lost 2 bases and the V segment lost 3 bases, leaving 6 bases of the junction unmatched. The CDR3 covers 15 residues. Germline V gene sequence: CDR1 ENHRY, CDR2 SYGVKD. CDR3 region: CAISDSETGAYEQYF. In DNA form, the CDR3 reads TGTGCCATCAGTGATTCTGAGACAGGGGCCTACGAGCAGTACTTC.

The chain couples TRBV6-1 to TRBJ1-1; D is perhaps TRBD1 (5 bases). Germline CDR1 reads MNHNS; CDR2 reads SASEGT. V was clipped by 3 bases and J by 2 bases, with 19 bases between them. CDR3 size: 17 residues. CDR3 sequence (DNA): TGTGCCAGCAGTGACCTCGGAAGGGGCGGTTACAACACTGAAGCTTTCTTT. Its protein product is CASSDLGRGGYNTEAFF.

This chain uses TRBV29-1 with TRBJ2-7, with 13 bases lining up with TRBD2. The V gene end was trimmed by 5 bases and the J gene end by 5 bases; junction bases not matched to a gene: 6. CDR1 is SQVTM and CDR2 is ANQGSEA in the germline V gene. The CDR3 has 14 amino acids. The CDR3 region has the DNA TGCAGCGTTCCGGGACTAGCGGGAATGGACGAGCAGTACTTC. Amino acid sequence: CSVPGLAGMDEQYF.

The rearrangement uses TRBV5-8 and TRBJ2-1; 8 bases align to TRBD2. The CDR3 covers 17 residues. CDR1 and CDR2 (germline): SGHTS, YDEGEE. V lost 0 bases to trimming and J lost 8 bases; unmatched junction nucleotides: 13. The DNA for the CDR3 is TGTGCCAGCAGCTTGGGGGTCGGGAGGGGATTGGTCGATGAGCAGTTCTTC. Protein sequence: CASSLGVGRGLVDEQFF.

This chain joins TRBV5-8 and TRBJ2-1, with a weak D call TRBD1 (5 bases). Trimming pared 6 bases from V and 3 bases from J, leaving 13 bases between. The germline V gene has CDR1 SGHTS and CDR2 YDEGEE. The CDR3 is 14 amino acids. CDR3: CASKPNRNYNEQFF. The CDR3 nucleotides are TGTGCCAGCAAACCCAACAGGAACTACAATGAGCAGTTCTTC.

This rearrangement joins TRBV9 to TRBJ1-1; no reliable D call. The CDR3 totals 14 residues. The ends were cut back, 0 bases at V and 4 bases at J, with 10 bases in the middle. Germline CDR1 and CDR2: SGDLS and YYNGEE. In DNA, the CDR3 is TGTGCCAGCAGCGTAGCCCCAGAGGCCACTGAAGCTTTCTTT. It is translated as CASSVAPEATEAFF. Complete variable domain (other parts from reference TRBV9 and TRBJ1-1): DSGVTQTPKHLITATGQRVTLRCSPRSGDLSVYWYQQSLDQGLQFLIQYYNGEERAKGNILERFSAQQFPDLHSELNLSSLELGDSALYFCASSVAPEATEAFFGQGTRLTVV.

This chain connects TRBV7-2 to TRBJ2-2; D is perhaps TRBD2 (5 bases). Trimming took off 5 bases at V and 8 bases at J, with 9 bases between the two ends. CDR1 and CDR2 (germline): SGHTA, FQGNSA. The CDR3 runs 12 residues. This chain's CDR3 is CASSETRGELFF. The CDR3 DNA reads as TGTGCCAGCAGCGAAACTAGGGGGGAGCTGTTTTTT.

This clone showed up just once. V gene TRBV7-2 combines with J gene TRBJ2-7, with 7 bases matching TRBD1. This CDR3 spans 14 amino acids. Germline lookup yields CDR1 SGHTA and CDR2 FQGNSA. J lost 0 bases, V lost 3 bases, and 2 bases had no gene match. The CDR3 bases are TGTGCCAGCAGCTTTGGACAGGCCTCCTACGAGCAGTACTTC. It codes for CASSFGQASYEQYF.

V is TRBV5-1 and J is TRBJ2-1; weak D call: TRBD1 (6 bases). This CDR3 spans 19 amino acids. Trimming cost V 1 base and J 6 bases, with 26 bases left between them. Germline V gene sequence: CDR1 SGHRS, CDR2 YFSETQ. The DNA for the CDR3 is TGCGCCAGCAGCTTGAGATCCGAAGAATTGACAGGTATGGTCAATGAGCAGTTCTTC. It is translated as CASSLRSEELTGMVNEQFF.

The rearrangement uses TRBV27 and TRBJ1-1; D not resolved. Germline CDR1 and CDR2: MNHEY and SMNVEV (reference sequence). Trimming shortened V by 3 bases and J by 3 bases, and 11 bases separated the two germline ends. The CDR3 covers 14 residues. The CDR3 protein is CASSLLLRDTEAFF. In DNA, the CDR3 is TGTGCCAGCAGTTTGCTACTGAGGGACACTGAAGCTTTCTTT.

The CDR3 sequence: CASSLLAHEQYF. CDR3 nucleotides: TGTGCCAGCAGCTTGTTGGCCCACGAGCAGTACTTC. The chain combines TRBV5-6 with TRBJ2-7; D gene unclear. Germline V gene lookup returns CDR1 SGHDT and CDR2 YYEEEE. This CDR3 is built from 12 residues. Trimming took off 1 base at V and 5 bases at J, with 7 bases between the two ends.

V usage is TRBV19 and J usage is TRBJ2-2; D remains unclear. Trimming took 3 bases from V and 1 from J, leaving 9 bases between them. The CDR3 loop spans 15 amino acids. Germline CDR1 LNHDA, CDR2 SQIVND (reference sequence). Here the CDR3 DNA reads TGTGCCAGTAGTATCGCGGACCAGAACACCGGGGAGCTGTTTTTT. It yields the protein CASSIADQNTGELFF.

This sequence joins TRBV4-1 and TRBJ2-7; D unclear. This CDR3 contains 15 residues. V was shortened by 1 base and J by 2 bases, with 12 bases between the two germline ends. Germline lookup yields CDR1 MGHRA and CDR2 YSYEKL. CDR3: CASSQGADTTYEQYF. The CDR3 DNA is TGCGCCAGCAGCCAAGGTGCGGATACGACCTACGAGCAGTACTTC.

The chain links TRBV29-1 to TRBJ2-7; a weak D match, TRBD1 (6 bases). The CDR3 has 13 residues. V was pared by 5 bases and J by 0 bases, with 11 bases between. CDR1 and CDR2 (germline): SQVTM, ANQGSEA. CDR3 loop: CSVLTGRSYEQYF. The CDR3 region has the DNA TGCAGCGTTTTGACAGGTCGCTCCTACGAGCAGTACTTC.

J is TRBJ2-7 and V is TRBV12-5; possible D gene TRBD2, 6 bases. CDR3 length: 12 residues. Germline V gene lookup returns CDR1 LGHNT and CDR2 FRNRAP. Trimming pared 6 bases from V and 5 bases from J, leaving 11 bases between. The CDR3 sequence is CASGLGLNEQYF. DNA of the CDR3: TGTGCTAGTGGCCTGGGACTTAACGAGCAGTACTTC.

The chain joins TRBV27 to TRBJ2-7; no clear D. The CDR3 is made up of 12 amino acids. Per germline, CDR1 MNHEY and CDR2 SMNVEV (reference sequence). V lost 10 bases and J lost 5, with 15 bases in between. The CDR3 reads CAIGRGIHEQYF. DNA of the CDR3: TGTGCCATTGGTCGTGGCATCCACGAGCAGTACTTC.

The V call is TRBV6-5, the J call TRBJ2-7; D unresolved. This CDR3 contains 12 residues. Germline assignment: CDR1 MNHEY and CDR2 SVGAGI. The V gene lost 7 bases and the J gene lost 2 bases, with 9 bases spanning the gap. The CDR3 sequence is CASMSGPYEQYF. The CDR3 coding sequence is TGTGCCAGCATGTCCGGCCCCTACGAGCAGTACTTC.

The gene calls are TRBV13 and TRBJ1-1, with 7 bases aligning to TRBD1. CDR3 length equals 14 residues. The germline V gene encodes CDR1 PRHDT and CDR2 FYEKMQ (reference sequence). The V gene end was trimmed by 5 bases and the J gene end by 5 bases; junction bases not matched to a gene: 8. As DNA, the CDR3 is TGTGCCAGCAGCCCAGGGGGGGGGAGTACTGAAGCTTTCTTT. As protein: CASSPGGGSTEAFF.

CDR3 residues: CASSFRQPNTEAFF. CDR3 nucleotide sequence: TGCGCCAGCAGCTTCCGACAGCCGAACACTGAAGCTTTCTTT. This chain joins TRBV5-1 and TRBJ1-1; D perhaps matches TRBD1 (5 bases). Trimming stripped 2 bases from V and 1 base from J, with 9 bases between. The CDR3 extends over 14 amino acids. Germline CDR1 reads SGHRS; CDR2 reads YFSETQ.

The chain links TRBV27 to TRBJ2-1, with 8 bases that match TRBD2. The CDR3 is 12 residues long. J was trimmed by 10 bases and V by 8 bases; bases with no gene match: 7. Germline V CDR1 and CDR2: MNHEY, SMNVEV (reference sequence). The CDR3 spells CASALREGEQFF. CDR3 sequence (DNA): TGTGCCAGCGCTTTACGGGAGGGCGAGCAGTTCTTC.

This clone was detected once. The chain recombines TRBV4-1 with TRBJ1-1, with D perhaps matching TRBD1 (5 bases). The CDR3 runs to 15 residues. Germline assignment: CDR1 MGHRA and CDR2 YSYEKL. The ends were cut back, 2 bases at V and 4 bases at J, with 14 bases in the middle. The CDR3 protein is CASSQRATGLTEAFF. CDR3 DNA: TGCGCCAGCAGCCAAAGGGCGACGGGGCTCACTGAAGCTTTCTTT.

The chain carries TRBV9 and TRBJ2-3, with TRBD2 as a possible D gene (5 bases). CDR1 is SGDLS, CDR2 YYNGEE, per germline. This CDR3 contains 15 residues. Trimming pared 1 base from V and 10 bases from J, leaving 19 bases between. The CDR3 DNA reads as TGTGCCAGCAGCGTACGCGGTGCGGAGGCCCAGGCGCAGTATTTT. Translation: CASSVRGAEAQAQYF.

This clone has a single count. J is TRBJ2-7 and V is TRBV7-3, with 11 positions matching TRBD1. The trim removed 3 bases at V and 5 bases at J, leaving 3 bases unmatched. From germline, CDR1 is SGHTA and CDR2 FQGTGA. The CDR3 covers 14 residues. The CDR3 DNA sequence: TGTGCCAGCAGCTTGCTGGGACAGGGGGACGAGCAGTACTTC. It yields the protein CASSLLGQGDEQYF.

V and J are TRBV11-2 and TRBJ2-7; D possibly matches TRBD1 or TRBD2 (6 bases each). Germline CDR1 reads SGHAT; CDR2 reads FQNNGV. There are 18 residues in the CDR3. The V gene lost 5 bases and the J gene lost 2 bases, with 25 bases spanning the gap. CDR3 nucleotides: TGTGCCAGCAGCAAGGGGGGCAGCCTGGATCGGGTCGCCTACGAGCAGTACTTC. This encodes CASSKGGSLDRVAYEQYF.

The rearrangement joins TRBV5-1 to TRBJ1-5; the D gene is possibly TRBD1 (5 bases). The CDR3 consists of 15 residues. The V end was cut by 4 bases, the J end by 1 base, with 12 bases between. Germline values: CDR1 SGHRS, CDR2 YFSETQ. The CDR3 is CASSQMGGSNQPQHF. In DNA, the CDR3 is TGCGCCAGCAGCCAAATGGGGGGGAGCAATCAGCCCCAGCATTTT.

This clone has only one observation. The genes are TRBV19 and TRBJ2-3; tentatively, D is TRBD1 (6 bases). The germline V gene has CDR1 LNHDA and CDR2 SQIVND (reference sequence). The ends were cut back, 10 bases at V and 0 bases at J, with 11 bases in the middle. This CDR3 region has 13 residues. The CDR3 bases are TGTGCCACATGGACAGAGAGCACAGATACGCAGTATTTT. As protein: CATWTESTDTQYF.